This T cell receptor beta chain came from a study of blood T cell repertoires in COVID-19. On the study more broadly: COVID-19 samples, acute and convalescent, were from the United States, Italy and Spain. The cDNA or gDNA used as material had been derived from T cells, B-cell-depleted T cells, or PBMCs.

In germline, CDR1 is SGHAT, CDR2 FQNNGV. There are 17 residues in the CDR3. V was trimmed by 5 bases and J by 3 bases, leaving 19 bases between them. Authors' analysis steps: Using reference gene primer amplification, nucleated cell counts were estimated. Clones were sequenced by immunoSEQ multiplex PCR, and TCRdb holds only the in-frame ones, with some missing. D and trimming were read from the DNA, whereas the V and J calls and clone size are those reported in that table. The sample lists about 120,000 clones; 85% to 90% were seen once. The Seattle patients joined while their infection was active and were tracked longitudinally afterward.

The rearrangement links TRBV11-2 to TRBJ1-4; weak D call: TRBD1 (5 bases). The receptor comes from a woman aged 60-70 years with COVID-19, enrolled during active disease. Sequencing was carried out using peripheral blood. The CDR3 here is CASSPPGGGTANEKLFF. The CDR3 nucleotides are TGTGCCAGCAGCCCCCCGGGTGGAGGGACGGCTAATGAAAAACTGTTTTTT.